The 10 T cell receptor beta chains in this list originate from one sample, sequenced in a study of glioma-infiltrating T cells. Amplification of TCR alpha and beta CDR3 regions from RNA used iRepertoire nested multiplex PCR. TCRdb re-analysed the multiplex PCR reads in MiXCR, keeping a single row per CDR3 protein. The sample has under 200,000 distinct CDR3 sequences, 25% to 35% seen once. Sample: glioma tissue, nonneoplastic brain tissue, or PBMCs (not recorded which). All receptors come from a human donor with low-grade glioma or glioblastoma, undergoing nonglioma brain surgery, or in good health (not recorded which).

Remarks on this clonotype: This may arise from a read error, as a much more abundant clone is one base away. CDR3 sequence reads: CASSLAGKYSANYGYTF. CDR3 coding DNA: TGTGCCAGCAGCTTAGCTGGGAAATATTCAGCTAACTATGGCTACACCTTC. This chain links TRBV7-2 with TRBJ1-2; D gene uncertain. V was pared by 0 bases and J by 0 bases, with 14 bases between. The CDR3 runs to 17 residues. Looked up from germline, CDR1 is SGHTA and CDR2 is FQGNSA.

This clonotype showed up many times. CDR3 in amino acids: CASSLAVSSYNEQFF. CDR3 nucleotides: TGTGCCAGCAGCTTAGCTGTGAGCTCCTACAATGAGCAGTTCTTC. The chain links TRBV7-6 to TRBJ2-1; D not certain. The V end lost 0 bases, the J end lost 0 bases, and 6 bases lay between the germline ends. CDR3 size: 15 residues. Germline loops: CDR1 SGHVS, CDR2 FNYEAQ.

This rearrangement joins TRBV11-1 to TRBJ2-3; possible D gene TRBD2, 7 bases. V lost 0 bases and J 6 bases, leaving 10 bases between the germline ends. CDR1 and CDR2 from the germline V gene are SGHAT and FQDESV (reference sequence). The CDR3 runs 14 residues. CDR3: CASSLAAGADTQYF. In DNA form, the CDR3 reads TGTGCCAGCAGCTTAGCGGCGGGGGCGGATACGCAGTATTTT.

This clonotype has a count of ten or more. V gene TRBV6-2 or TRBV6-3 combines with J gene TRBJ2-1, with D perhaps being TRBD1 or TRBD2 (5 bases each). The CDR3 sequence is 16 residues long. The ends were cut back, 5 bases at V and 6 bases at J, with 20 bases in the middle. The germline V gene has CDR1 MNHEY and CDR2 SVGEGT. The CDR3 here is CASSLHTTTGGNEQFF. The CDR3 coding sequence is TGTGCCAGCAGTCTCCATACGACCACTGGGGGCAATGAGCAGTTCTTC.

As concerns this clonotype: A clone one base away is much larger, so this may be a read error. The chain joins TRBV3-1 to TRBJ2-7, with 7 bases lining up with TRBD1. This CDR3 is built from 15 residues. Germline loops: CDR1 LGHDT, CDR2 YNNKEL (reference sequence). CDR3 coding DNA: TGTGCCAGCATCCAAGAAATGGGACAGTCCTACGAGCAGTACTTC. Translation: CASIQEMGQSYEQYF.

This rearrangement joins TRBV28 to TRBJ2-7; TRBD2 matches 8 bases. The trim removed 5 bases at V and 1 base at J, leaving 10 bases unmatched. This CDR3 comprises 16 residues. CDR1 is MDHEN and CDR2 is SYDVKM in the germline V gene. The CDR3 spells CASSPSSGSPSYEQYF. As DNA, the CDR3 is TGTGCCAGCAGTCCAAGCAGCGGGAGCCCTTCCTACGAGCAGTACTTC.

There are many counts of this clonotype. This sequence joins TRBV6-2 or TRBV6-3 and TRBJ1-5; 8 positions match TRBD1. The V gene end was trimmed by 2 bases and the J gene end by 1 base; junction bases not matched to a gene: 10. CDR3 length: 18 residues. The V gene's germline CDR1 is MNHEY and CDR2 SVGEGT. The CDR3 bases are TGTGCCAGCAGTTACCTACATCAGGGGGCGAGGAGCAATCAGCCCCAGCATTTT. Protein: CASSYLHQGARSNQPQHF.

The chain joins TRBV24-1 to TRBJ2-7, with TRBD2 identical over 11 bases. The CDR3 length is 17 residues. The V gene's germline CDR1 is KGHDR and CDR2 SFDVKD. With 0 bases clipped from V and 4 bases from J, the junction kept 7 bases outside the gene matches. The CDR3 DNA is TGTGCCACCAGTGATTTGCCCCTTGGGACTAGCGGATACGAGCAGTACTTC. Translation gives CATSDLPLGTSGYEQYF.

This clonotype has a count of ten or more. The chain uses TRBV6-2 or TRBV6-3 and TRBJ2-3; D gene ambiguous. Trimming left V 0 bases short and J 2 bases short, with 9 bases between. Germline CDR1 and CDR2: MNHEY and SVGEGT. The CDR3 has 15 amino acids. The CDR3 sequence is CASSYSNSYTDTQYF. The CDR3, as DNA: TGTGCCAGCAGTTACTCGAACAGTTACACAGATACGCAGTATTTT.

As regards this clonotype: At one boundary the junction diverges from the germline segment, which might be a read error. The rearrangement joins TRBV28 to TRBJ1-1; D is uncertain. This CDR3 comprises 11 residues. Germline CDR1 reads MDHEN; CDR2 reads SYDVKM. The DNA for the CDR3 is TGTGCCAGCGCCCGGGTTACTGAAACTTTCTTT. Protein product: CASARVTETFF.